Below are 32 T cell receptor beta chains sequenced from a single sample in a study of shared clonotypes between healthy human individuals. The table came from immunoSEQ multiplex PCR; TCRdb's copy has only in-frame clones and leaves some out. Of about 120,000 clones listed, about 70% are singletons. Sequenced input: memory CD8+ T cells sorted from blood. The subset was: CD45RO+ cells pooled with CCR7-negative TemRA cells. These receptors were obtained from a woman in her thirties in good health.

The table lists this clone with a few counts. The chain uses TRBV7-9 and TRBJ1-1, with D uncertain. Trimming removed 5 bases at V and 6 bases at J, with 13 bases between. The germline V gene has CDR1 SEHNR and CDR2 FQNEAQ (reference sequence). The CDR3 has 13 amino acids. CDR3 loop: CASSAALFSEAFF. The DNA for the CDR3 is TGTGCCAGCAGCGCCGCACTGTTCTCTGAAGCTTTCTTT.

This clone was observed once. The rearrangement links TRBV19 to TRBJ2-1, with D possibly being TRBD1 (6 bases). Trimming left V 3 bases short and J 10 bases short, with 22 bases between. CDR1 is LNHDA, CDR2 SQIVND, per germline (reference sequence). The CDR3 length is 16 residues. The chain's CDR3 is CASSITGTGFKGEQFF. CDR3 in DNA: TGTGCCAGTAGTATCACAGGGACGGGCTTTAAGGGGGAGCAGTTCTTC.

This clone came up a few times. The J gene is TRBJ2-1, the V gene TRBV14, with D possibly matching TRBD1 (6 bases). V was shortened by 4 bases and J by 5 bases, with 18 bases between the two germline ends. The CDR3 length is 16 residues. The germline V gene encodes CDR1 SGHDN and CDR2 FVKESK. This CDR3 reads CASSLRVGQLNNEQFF. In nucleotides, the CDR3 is TGTGCCAGCAGCCTCCGAGTAGGACAGCTAAACAATGAGCAGTTCTTC.

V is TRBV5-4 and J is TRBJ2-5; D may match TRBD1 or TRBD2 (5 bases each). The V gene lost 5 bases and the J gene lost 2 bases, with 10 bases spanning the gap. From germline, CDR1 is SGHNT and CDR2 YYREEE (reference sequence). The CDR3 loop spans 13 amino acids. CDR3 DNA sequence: TGTGCCAGCAGACAGGAGGTTCAAGAGACCCAGTACTTC. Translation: CASRQEVQETQYF.

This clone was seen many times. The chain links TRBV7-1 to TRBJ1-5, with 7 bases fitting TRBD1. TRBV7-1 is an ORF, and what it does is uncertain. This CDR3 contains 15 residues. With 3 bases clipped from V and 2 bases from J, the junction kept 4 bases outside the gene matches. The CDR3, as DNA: TGTGCCAGCAGCTCGACAGGGTCAGGCAATCAGCCCCAGCATTTT. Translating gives CASSSTGSGNQPQHF.

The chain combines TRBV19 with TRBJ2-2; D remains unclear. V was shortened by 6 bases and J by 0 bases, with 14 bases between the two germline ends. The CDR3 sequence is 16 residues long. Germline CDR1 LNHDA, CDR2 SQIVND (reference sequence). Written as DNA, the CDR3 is TGTGCCAGTAGCCCATCAAGAGGAACGAACACCGGGGAGCTGTTTTTT. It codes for CASSPSRGTNTGELFF.

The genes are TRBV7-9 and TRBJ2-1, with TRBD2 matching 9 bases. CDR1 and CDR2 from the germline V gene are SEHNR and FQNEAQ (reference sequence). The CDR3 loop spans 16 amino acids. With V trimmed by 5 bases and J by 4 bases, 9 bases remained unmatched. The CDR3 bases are TGTGCCAGCAGCCTGGGACTAGCCAACCCTTACAATGAGCAGTTCTTC. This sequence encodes CASSLGLANPYNEQFF.

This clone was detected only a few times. CDR3 nucleotides: TGTGCCAGCAGCTCCCATGAGGGCCCTCAAGAGACCCAGTACTTC. Protein: CASSSHEGPQETQYF. This sequence joins TRBV7-6 and TRBJ2-5; a weak D match, TRBD2 (5 bases). Germline V lookup: CDR1 SGHVS, CDR2 FNYEAQ. Trimming pared 4 bases from V and 2 bases from J, leaving 14 bases between. CDR3 length: 15 residues.

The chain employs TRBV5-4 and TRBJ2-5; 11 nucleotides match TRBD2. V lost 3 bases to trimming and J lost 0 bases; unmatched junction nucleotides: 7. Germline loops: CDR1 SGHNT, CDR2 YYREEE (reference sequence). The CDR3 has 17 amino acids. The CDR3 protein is CASSSMKTSGNQETQYF. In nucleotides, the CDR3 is TGTGCCAGCAGCTCAATGAAGACTAGCGGGAACCAAGAGACCCAGTACTTC.

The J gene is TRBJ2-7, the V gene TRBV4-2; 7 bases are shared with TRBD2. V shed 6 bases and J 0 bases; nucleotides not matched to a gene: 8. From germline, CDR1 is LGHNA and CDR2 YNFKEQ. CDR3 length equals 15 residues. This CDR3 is CASRGLADLSYEQYF. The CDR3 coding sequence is TGTGCCAGCAGAGGGCTAGCGGACCTCTCCTACGAGCAGTACTTC.

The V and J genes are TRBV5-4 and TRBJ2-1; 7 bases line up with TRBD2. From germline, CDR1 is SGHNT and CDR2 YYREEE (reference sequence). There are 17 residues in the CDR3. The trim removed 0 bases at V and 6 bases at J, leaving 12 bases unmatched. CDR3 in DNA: TGTGCCAGCAGCTTGGTGGCGGGCCCTGGGGGGGTCAATGAGCAGTTCTTC. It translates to CASSLVAGPGGVNEQFF.

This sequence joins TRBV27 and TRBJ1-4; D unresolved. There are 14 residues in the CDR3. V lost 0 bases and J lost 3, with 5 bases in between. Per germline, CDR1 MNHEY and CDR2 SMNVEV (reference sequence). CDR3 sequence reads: CASSLSWANEKLFF. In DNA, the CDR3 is TGTGCCAGCAGTTTATCGTGGGCTAATGAAAAACTGTTTTTT.

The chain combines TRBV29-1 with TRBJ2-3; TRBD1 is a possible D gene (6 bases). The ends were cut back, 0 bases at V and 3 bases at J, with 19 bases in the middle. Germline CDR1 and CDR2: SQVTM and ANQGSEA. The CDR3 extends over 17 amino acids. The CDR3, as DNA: TGCAGCGTTGAAGAGGGACATCTCTCAACTCTAACAGATACGCAGTATTTT. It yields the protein CSVEEGHLSTLTDTQYF.

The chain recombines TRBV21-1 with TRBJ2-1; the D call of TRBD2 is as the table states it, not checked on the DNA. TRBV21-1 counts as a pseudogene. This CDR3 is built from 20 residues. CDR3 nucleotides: TGTGCCAGCAGCAAAGGTGGACAGGACCGTTCTAGCGGGAGTCTAAATGAGCAGTTCTTC. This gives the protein CASSKGGQDRSSGSLNEQFF.

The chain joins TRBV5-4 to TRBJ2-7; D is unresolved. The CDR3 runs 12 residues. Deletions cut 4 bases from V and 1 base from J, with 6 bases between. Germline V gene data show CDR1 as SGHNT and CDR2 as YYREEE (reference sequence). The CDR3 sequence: CASSVGSYEQYF. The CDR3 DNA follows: TGTGCCAGCAGCGTGGGTTCCTACGAGCAGTACTTC. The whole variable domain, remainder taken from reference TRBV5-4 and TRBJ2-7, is ETGVTQSPTHLIKTRGQQVTLRCSSQSGHNTVSWYQQALGQGPQFIFQYYREEENGRGNFPPRFSGLQFPNYSSELNVNALELDDSALYLCASSVGSYEQYFGPGTRLTVT.

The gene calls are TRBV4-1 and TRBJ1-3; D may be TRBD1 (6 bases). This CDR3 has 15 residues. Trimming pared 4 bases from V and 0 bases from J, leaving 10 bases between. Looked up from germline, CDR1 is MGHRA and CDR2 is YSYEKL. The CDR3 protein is CASSPRTASGNTIYF. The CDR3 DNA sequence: TGCGCCAGCAGCCCCCGGACAGCCTCTGGAAACACCATATATTTT.

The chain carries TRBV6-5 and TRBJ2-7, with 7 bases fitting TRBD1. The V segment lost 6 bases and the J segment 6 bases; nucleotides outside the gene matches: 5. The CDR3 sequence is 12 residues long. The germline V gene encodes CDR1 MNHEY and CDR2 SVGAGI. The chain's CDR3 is CASRSYRGEQYF. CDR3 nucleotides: TGTGCCAGCAGATCATACAGGGGCGAGCAGTACTTC.

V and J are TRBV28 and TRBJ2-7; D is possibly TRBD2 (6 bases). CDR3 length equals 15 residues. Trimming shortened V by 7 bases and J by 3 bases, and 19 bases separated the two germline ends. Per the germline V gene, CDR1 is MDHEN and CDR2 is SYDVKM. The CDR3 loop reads CASTPPGTRFYEQYF. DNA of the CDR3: TGTGCCAGCACCCCACCCGGGACTCGCTTCTACGAGCAGTACTTC.

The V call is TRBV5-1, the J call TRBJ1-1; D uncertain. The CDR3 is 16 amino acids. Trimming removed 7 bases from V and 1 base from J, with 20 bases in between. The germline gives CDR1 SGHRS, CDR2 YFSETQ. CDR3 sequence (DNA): TGCGCCAGCTCTCGGCCGGGTAGGCGCGAGAACACTGAAGCTTTCTTT. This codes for CASSRPGRRENTEAFF. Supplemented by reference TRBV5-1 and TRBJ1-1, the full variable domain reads KAGVTQTPRYLIKTRGQQVTLSCSPISGHRSVSWYQQTPGQGLQFLFEYFSETQRNKGNFPGRFSGRQFSNSRSEMNVSTLELGDSALYLCASSRPGRRENTEAFFGQGTRLTVV.

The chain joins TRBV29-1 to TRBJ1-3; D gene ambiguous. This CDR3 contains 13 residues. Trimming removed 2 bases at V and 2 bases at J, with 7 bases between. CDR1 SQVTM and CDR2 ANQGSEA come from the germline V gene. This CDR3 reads CSVETGTGNTIYF. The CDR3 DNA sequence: TGCAGCGTTGAAACGGGGACTGGAAACACCATATATTTT.

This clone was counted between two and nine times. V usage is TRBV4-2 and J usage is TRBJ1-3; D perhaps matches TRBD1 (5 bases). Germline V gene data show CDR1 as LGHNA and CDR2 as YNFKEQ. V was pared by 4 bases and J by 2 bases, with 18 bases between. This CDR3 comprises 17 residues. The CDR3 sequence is CASSRPGLREAGNTIYF. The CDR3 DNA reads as TGTGCCAGCAGCCGCCCAGGGCTCAGGGAAGCTGGAAACACCATATATTTT.

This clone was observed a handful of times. CDR3 nucleotide sequence: TGTGCCAGCAGTTTAGTGCAGGGGGTAAGCACAGATACGCAGTATTTT. It is translated as CASSLVQGVSTDTQYF. The chain links TRBV28 to TRBJ2-3; 7 bases are a match to TRBD1. The V segment lost 2 bases and the J segment 0 bases; nucleotides outside the gene matches: 5. The V gene's germline CDR1 is MDHEN and CDR2 SYDVKM. CDR3 length: 16 amino acids.

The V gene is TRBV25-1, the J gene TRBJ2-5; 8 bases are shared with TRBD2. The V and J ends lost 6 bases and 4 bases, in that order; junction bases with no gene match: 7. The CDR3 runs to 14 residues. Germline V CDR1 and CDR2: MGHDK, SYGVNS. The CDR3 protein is CASSSDGGGETQYF. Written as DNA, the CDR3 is TGTGCCAGCAGCTCTGACGGGGGGGGAGAGACCCAGTACTTC. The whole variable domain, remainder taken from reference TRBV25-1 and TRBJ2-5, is EADIYQTPRYLVIGTGKKITLECSQTMGHDKMYWYQQDPGMELHLIHYSYGVNSTEKGDLSSESTVSRIRTEHFPLTLESARPSHTSQYLCASSSDGGGETQYFGPGTRLLVL.

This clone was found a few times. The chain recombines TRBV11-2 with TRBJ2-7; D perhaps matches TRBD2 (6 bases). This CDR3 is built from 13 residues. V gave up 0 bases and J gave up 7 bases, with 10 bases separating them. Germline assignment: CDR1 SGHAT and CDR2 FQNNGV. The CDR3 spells CASSLDGGREQYF. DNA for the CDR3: TGTGCCAGCAGCTTAGACGGAGGGCGAGAGCAGTACTTC.

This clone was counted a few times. CDR3 residues: CASSFRTSGIHEQFF. CDR3 coding DNA: TGTGCCAGCAGTTTCAGGACTAGCGGGATACATGAGCAGTTCTTC. This chain uses TRBV28 with TRBJ2-1, with TRBD2 matching 12 bases. Trimming at V came to 3 bases and at J to 8 bases, leaving 5 bases not matched to a gene. There are 15 residues in the CDR3. CDR1 MDHEN and CDR2 SYDVKM come from the germline V gene.

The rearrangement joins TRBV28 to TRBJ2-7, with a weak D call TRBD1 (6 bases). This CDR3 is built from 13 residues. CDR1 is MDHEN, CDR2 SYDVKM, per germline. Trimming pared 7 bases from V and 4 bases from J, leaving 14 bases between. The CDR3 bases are TGTGCCAGCACTCGCCCCAGGGGATACGAGCAGTACTTC. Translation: CASTRPRGYEQYF. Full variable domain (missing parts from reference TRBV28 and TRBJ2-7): DVKVTQSSRYLVKRTGEKVFLECVQDMDHENMFWYRQDPGLGLRLIYFSYDVKMKEKGDIPEGYSVSREKKERFSLILESASTNQTSMYLCASTRPRGYEQYFGPGTRLTVT.

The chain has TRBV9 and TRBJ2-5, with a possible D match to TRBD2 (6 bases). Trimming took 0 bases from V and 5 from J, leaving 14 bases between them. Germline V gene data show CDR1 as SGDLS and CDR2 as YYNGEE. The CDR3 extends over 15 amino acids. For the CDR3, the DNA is TGTGCCAGCAGCGTAGGGAGGGTTCCATGGGAGACCCAGTACTTC. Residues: CASSVGRVPWETQYF.

Here the CDR3 reads CASSLGRETPPEQYF. The CDR3 nucleotides are TGTGCCAGCAGCTTGGGGCGGGAGACCCCCCCCGAGCAGTACTTC. The chain recombines TRBV5-4 with TRBJ2-7, with 7 bases aligning to TRBD2. The V gene end was trimmed by 0 bases and the J gene end by 6 bases; junction bases not matched to a gene: 9. CDR1 and CDR2 from the germline V gene are SGHNT and YYREEE (reference sequence). The CDR3 has 15 residues. The full variable domain, completed using reference TRBV5-4 and TRBJ2-7, is ETGVTQSPTHLIKTRGQQVTLRCSSQSGHNTVSWYQQALGQGPQFIFQYYREEENGRGNFPPRFSGLQFPNYSSELNVNALELDDSALYLCASSLGRETPPEQYFGPGTRLTVT.

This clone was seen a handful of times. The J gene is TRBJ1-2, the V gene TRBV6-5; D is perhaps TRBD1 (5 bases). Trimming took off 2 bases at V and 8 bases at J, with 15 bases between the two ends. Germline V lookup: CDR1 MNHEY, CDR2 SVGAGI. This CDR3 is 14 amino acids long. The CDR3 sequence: CASSYPGNLGGYTF. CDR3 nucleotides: TGTGCCAGCAGTTACCCAGGGAACTTAGGGGGCTACACCTTC.

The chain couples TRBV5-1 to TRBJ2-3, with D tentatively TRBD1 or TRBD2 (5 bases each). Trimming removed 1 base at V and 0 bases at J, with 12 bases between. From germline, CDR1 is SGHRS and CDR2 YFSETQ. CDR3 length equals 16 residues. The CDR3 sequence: CASSLSRDLSTDTQYF. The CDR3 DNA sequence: TGCGCCAGCAGCTTGTCTCGGGACCTCAGCACAGATACGCAGTATTTT.

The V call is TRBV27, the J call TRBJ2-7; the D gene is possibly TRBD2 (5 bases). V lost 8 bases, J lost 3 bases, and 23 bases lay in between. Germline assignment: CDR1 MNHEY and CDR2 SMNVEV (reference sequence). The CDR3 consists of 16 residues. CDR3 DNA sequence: TGTGCCAGCGGGGAGCGGCTAGTTCCAAACCTCTACGAGCAGTACTTC. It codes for CASGERLVPNLYEQYF.

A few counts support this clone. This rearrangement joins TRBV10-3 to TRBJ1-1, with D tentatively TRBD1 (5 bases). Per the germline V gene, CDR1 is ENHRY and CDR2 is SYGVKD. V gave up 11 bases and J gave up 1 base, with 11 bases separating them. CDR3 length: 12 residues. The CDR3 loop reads CASGDWNTEAFF. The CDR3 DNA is TGTGCCTCCGGGGACTGGAACACTGAAGCTTTCTTT.